The 25 T cell receptor beta chains reported below all come from one sample, sequenced in a study of cytomegalovirus exposure and HLA in healthy donors. The study ran its PCR with 60 Vbeta and 13 Jbeta primers. Here immunoSEQ multiplex PCR was the method, and the copy in TCRdb shows in-frame clones only, minus some. The table has approximately 70,000 clones, approximately 70% seen once. The material sequenced was PBMCs. These receptor sequences come from a woman aged 45 to 65 in good health and CMV-seropositive.

This chain links TRBV5-8 with TRBJ2-5; D perhaps matches TRBD1 (7 bases). CDR1 is SGHTS and CDR2 is YDEGEE in the germline V gene. This CDR3 contains 15 residues. The V gene lost 3 bases and the J gene lost 5 bases, with 17 bases spanning the gap. CDR3 amino acids: CASSSQAGGGETQYF. The CDR3 DNA is TGTGCCAGCAGCTCCCAGGCAGGGGGAGGCGAGACCCAGTACTTC.

The chain carries TRBV4-1 and TRBJ1-2; D perhaps matches TRBD1 (5 bases). The V gene lost 0 bases and the J gene lost 2 bases, with 13 bases spanning the gap. Germline CDR1 and CDR2: MGHRA and YSYEKL. The CDR3 is made up of 16 amino acids. CDR3 in DNA: TGCGCCAGCAGCCAAGATATTCTTCGGGGGAACTATGGCTACACCTTC. It specifies CASSQDILRGNYGYTF.

This clone was found a few times. The chain links TRBV10-3 to TRBJ2-5; D is unresolved. Germline V CDR1 and CDR2: ENHRY, SYGVKD. The CDR3 is made up of 14 amino acids. Between the trimmed V and J ends, which lost 2 bases and 1 base, there was a span of 8 bases. CDR3 bases: TGTGCCATCAGTGAGGTAGCAGCCCAAGAGACCCAGTACTTC. Its translation is CAISEVAAQETQYF.

This clone was detected only a few times. The chain joins TRBV6-5 to TRBJ1-1; no clear D gene. CDR1 is MNHEY and CDR2 is SVGAGI in the germline V gene. This CDR3 is built from 13 residues. Trimming took 6 bases from V and 5 from J, leaving 13 bases between them. The CDR3 sequence is CASSPQPGTEAFF. CDR3 in DNA: TGTGCCAGCAGCCCCCAACCGGGGACTGAAGCTTTCTTT.

V usage is TRBV7-9 and J usage is TRBJ1-2; 8 bases map to TRBD1. This CDR3 has 14 amino acids. Germline trimming cut 4 bases from V and 0 bases from J; bases unmatched to any gene: 1. Germline values: CDR1 SEHNR, CDR2 FQNEAQ (reference sequence). CDR3 sequence (DNA): TGTGCCAGCAGCTCGACAGGGGCTAACTATGGCTACACCTTC. This translates into CASSSTGANYGYTF.

The V gene is TRBV30, the J gene TRBJ2-3, with D uncertain. Per the germline V gene, CDR1 is GTSNPN and CDR2 is SVGIG (reference sequence). CDR3 length equals 11 residues. Trimming shortened V by 7 bases and J by 6 bases, and 11 bases separated the two germline ends. The CDR3 DNA follows: TGTGCCTCCACCCGGTGGGATACGCAGTATTTT. Protein: CASTRWDTQYF.

This chain connects TRBV28 to TRBJ1-5; 7 positions match TRBD1. The CDR3 length is 14 residues. Germline CDR1 and CDR2: MDHEN and SYDVKM. Trimming cost V 6 bases and J 2 bases; bases outside gene matches: 4. CDR3 region: CASRPGQRNQPQHF. CDR3 coding DNA: TGTGCCAGCAGACCGGGACAGCGCAATCAGCCCCAGCATTTT.

The chain combines TRBV7-2 with TRBJ2-1; 8 nucleotides line up with TRBD2. This CDR3 has 16 amino acids. J lost 7 bases, V lost 5 bases, and 13 bases had no gene match. Germline assignment: CDR1 SGHTA and CDR2 FQGNSA. The CDR3: CASSKTGTREENEQFF. CDR3 coding DNA: TGTGCCAGCAGCAAAACCGGGACTAGGGAGGAGAATGAGCAGTTCTTC.

This chain joins TRBV9 and TRBJ1-4; tentative D call: TRBD1 (5 bases). Trimming pared 3 bases from V and 4 bases from J, leaving 13 bases between. Germline values: CDR1 SGDLS, CDR2 YYNGEE. The CDR3 loop spans 15 amino acids. CDR3 protein: CASSDMDTHNEKLFF. The CDR3 nucleotides read TGTGCCAGCAGCGATATGGACACGCATAATGAAAAACTGTTTTTT.

This clone has a handful of counts. V and J are TRBV7-3 and TRBJ2-3; the match to TRBD2 covers 8 bases. Germline lookup yields CDR1 SGHTA and CDR2 FQGTGA. The CDR3 has 16 residues. The J segment lost 0 bases and the V segment lost 2 bases, leaving 4 bases of the junction unmatched. CDR3 in amino acids: CASSLASGGSTDTQYF. CDR3 nucleotides: TGTGCCAGCAGCTTAGCGTCGGGGGGGAGCACAGATACGCAGTATTTT.

This clone showed up just once. The chain couples TRBV7-9 to TRBJ1-2, with D possibly matching TRBD1 (5 bases). The CDR3 covers 14 residues. Trimming removed 2 bases at V and 6 bases at J, with 13 bases between. Germline V gene sequence: CDR1 SEHNR, CDR2 FQNEAQ (reference sequence). The CDR3 sequence: CASSLQQGFDGYTF. The CDR3 bases are TGTGCCAGCAGCTTACAGCAGGGTTTCGATGGCTACACCTTC.

V is TRBV6-1 and J is TRBJ2-3; 9 positions agree with TRBD1. The V segment lost 2 bases and the J segment 5 bases; nucleotides outside the gene matches: 8. Germline CDR1 and CDR2: MNHNS and SASEGT. The CDR3 is 16 amino acids. CDR3 DNA sequence: TGTGCCAGCAGTGAAAGTCAGGGACAGGGCAGAGATACGCAGTATTTT. Its protein is CASSESQGQGRDTQYF.

The chain joins TRBV10-3 to TRBJ2-7; 7 nucleotides match TRBD2. This CDR3 is built from 14 residues. The V gene's germline CDR1 is ENHRY and CDR2 SYGVKD. Trimming took 6 bases from V and 0 from J; bases not matched to a gene: 5. The chain's CDR3 is CAIRVAGNSYEQYF. The CDR3, as DNA: TGTGCCATCAGAGTAGCGGGTAACTCCTACGAGCAGTACTTC.

The chain recombines TRBV7-2 with TRBJ2-1; no definite D call. V lost 5 bases to trimming and J lost 4 bases, with 3 bases between them. This CDR3 is built from 11 residues. Looked up from germline, CDR1 is SGHTA and CDR2 is FQGNSA. The CDR3 DNA reads TGTGCCAGCAGCCCGTACAATGAGCAGTTCTTC. It encodes CASSPYNEQFF.

For this clone: The sample has other DNA sequences that encode this CDR3 too. The chain is built from TRBV7-2 and TRBJ1-2; TRBD1 agrees at 10 bases. This CDR3 has 12 amino acids. The trim removed 5 bases at V and 8 bases at J, leaving 2 bases unmatched. Looked up from germline, CDR1 is SGHTA and CDR2 is FQGNSA. DNA of the CDR3: TGTGCCAGCAGCCGGGACAGGGGAGGCTACACCTTC. Encoded protein: CASSRDRGGYTF.

This chain connects TRBV18 to TRBJ2-7; a weak D match, TRBD1 (5 bases). V was pared by 6 bases and J by 1 base, with 19 bases between. The V gene's germline CDR1 is KGHSH and CDR2 LQKENI. The CDR3 runs to 16 residues. The CDR3 spells CASSQGAQGDSYEQYF. CDR3 in DNA: TGTGCCAGCTCCCAAGGTGCGCAGGGCGATTCCTACGAGCAGTACTTC.

The chain employs TRBV7-9 and TRBJ1-1; tentative D call: TRBD1 (6 bases). The germline V gene has CDR1 SEHNR and CDR2 FQNEAQ (reference sequence). The V end lost 6 bases, the J end lost 1 base, and 12 bases lay between the germline ends. CDR3 length: 14 amino acids. CDR3 sequence reads: CASSHRAGNTEAFF. For the CDR3, the DNA is TGTGCCAGCAGTCACAGGGCGGGGAACACTGAAGCTTTCTTT.

The rearrangement links TRBV2 to TRBJ2-1, with TRBD1 identical over 8 bases. The germline V gene encodes CDR1 SNHLY and CDR2 FYNNEI. The CDR3 length is 15 residues. Losses at the gene ends were 8 bases for V and 8 bases for J; bases not matched to a gene: 14. The CDR3 coding sequence is TGTGCCAGCGCAGGGGGCGAGCCCCACAAGGATGAGCAGTTCTTC. This gives the protein CASAGGEPHKDEQFF.

A few counts support this clone. The rearrangement joins TRBV5-6 to TRBJ1-3; D unclear. Germline CDR1 reads SGHDT; CDR2 reads YYEEEE. The CDR3 runs 15 residues. Trimming shortened V by 4 bases and J by 0 bases, and 11 bases separated the two germline ends. This CDR3 is CASSPLQNSGNTIYF. Written as DNA, the CDR3 is TGTGCCAGCAGCCCGTTGCAGAACTCTGGAAACACCATATATTTT.

The chain combines TRBV27 with TRBJ2-3, with a weak D call TRBD2 (5 bases). Germline CDR1 reads MNHEY; CDR2 reads SMNVEV (reference sequence). Trimming removed 4 bases at V and 2 bases at J, with 7 bases between. The CDR3 sequence is 13 residues long. The CDR3 region is CASSSRDTDTQYF. The CDR3 coding sequence is TGTGCCAGCAGTTCTCGGGACACAGATACGCAGTATTTT.

This chain links TRBV14 with TRBJ2-1; 12 positions agree with TRBD2. This CDR3 spans 19 amino acids. Trimming took 1 base from V and 2 from J; bases not matched to a gene: 9. Germline V gene data show CDR1 as SGHDN and CDR2 as FVKESK. The CDR3 DNA reads as TGTGCCAGCAGCCAAGTAGGACTAGCGGGGTCCTCTCCCTACAATGAGCAGTTCTTC. Its translation: CASSQVGLAGSSPYNEQFF.

This clone was picked up a small number of times. The genes are TRBV27 and TRBJ1-4; D gene ambiguous. V was pared by 1 base and J by 5 bases, with 11 bases between. The CDR3 runs to 15 residues. Germline loops: CDR1 MNHEY, CDR2 SMNVEV (reference sequence). CDR3 amino acids: CASSLLGGGNEKLFF. CDR3 DNA sequence: TGTGCCAGCAGTTTATTGGGAGGAGGAAATGAAAAACTGTTTTTT. Full variable domain (outside the CDR3, taken from reference TRBV27 and TRBJ1-4): EAQVTQNPRYLITVTGKKLTVTCSQNMNHEYMSWYRQDPGLGLRQIYYSMNVEVTDKGDVPEGYKVSRKEKRNFPLILESPSPNQTSLYFCASSLLGGGNEKLFFGSGTQLSVL.

This clone was detected a few times. The CDR3 DNA follows: TGTGCCAGCAGTAGGACAGGGTTGGGCACTGAAGCTTTCTTT. Translated, it gives CASSRTGLGTEAFF. J is TRBJ1-1 and V is TRBV6-6, with 8 bases aligning to TRBD1. Trimming removed 5 bases from V and 4 bases from J; junction bases left unmatched: 6. The CDR3 is made up of 14 amino acids. Per germline, CDR1 MNHNY and CDR2 SVGAGI (reference sequence).

The V call is TRBV4-3, the J call TRBJ2-1; 11 positions agree with TRBD2. From germline, CDR1 is LGHNA and CDR2 YSLEER. Trimming took 0 bases from V and 4 from J; bases not matched to a gene: 8. The CDR3 spans 18 residues. The CDR3 reads CASSQDPVGTSGYNEQFF. As DNA, the CDR3 is TGCGCCAGCAGCCAAGATCCTGTAGGGACTAGCGGATACAATGAGCAGTTCTTC.

The chain is built from TRBV4-2 and TRBJ2-7; TRBD2 matches at 9 bases. J was trimmed by 1 base and V by 1 base; bases with no gene match: 2. CDR3 size: 15 residues. CDR1 LGHNA and CDR2 YNFKEQ come from the germline V gene. CDR3 DNA sequence: TGTGCCAGCAGCCAAGGTCTAGCGGGATCCTACGAGCAGTACTTC. It encodes CASSQGLAGSYEQYF.